The rows below give T cell receptor beta chains drawn from one sample of a study of blood T cell repertoires in COVID-19. The assay was immunoSEQ multiplex PCR, and TCRdb's table has in-frame clones only and misses some. The sample has 55,000 to 80,000 clones; under 80% are singletons. The sample comprised peripheral blood. These receptors all come from a man aged 55-75 years with acute or convalescent COVID-19. The CDR3 runs from the conserved cysteine through the conserved F or W. The order of the fields is V gene, CDR3 length, J gene, CDR3 protein.

v_gene: TRBV2
len: 11
j_gene: TRBJ2-7
CDR3aa: CASSDGSEQYF

v_gene: TRBV7-2
len: 16
j_gene: TRBJ2-1
CDR3aa: CASCQVGGGPRREQFF

v_gene: TRBV4-2
len: 15
j_gene: TRBJ2-1
CDR3aa: CASSQVGLADNEQFF

v_gene: TRBV3-1/TRBV3-2
len: 12
j_gene: TRBJ1-2
CDR3aa: CASSQDSGGYTF

v_gene: TRBV19
len: 14
j_gene: TRBJ2-1
CDR3aa: CASSLGAEYNEQFF

v_gene: TRBV2
len: 11
j_gene: TRBJ2-7
CDR3aa: CASSPAYEQYF

v_gene: TRBV10-1
len: 13
j_gene: TRBJ1-2
CDR3aa: CASSESTEHGYTF

v_gene: TRBV5-6
len: 13
j_gene: TRBJ2-3
CDR3aa: CASSLWTADTQYF

v_gene: TRBV5-4
len: 14
j_gene: TRBJ1-5
CDR3aa: CASSPGGLNQPQHF

v_gene: TRBV10-3
len: 13
j_gene: TRBJ1-2
CDR3aa: CAISEPGDYGYTF

v_gene: TRBV6-5
len: 14
j_gene: TRBJ1-2
CDR3aa: CASSYTGGRYGYTF

v_gene: TRBV6-6
len: 14
j_gene: TRBJ2-1
CDR3aa: CASTQVPAGGGKFF

v_gene: TRBV2
len: 11
j_gene: TRBJ2-3
CDR3aa: CASRLGVGQYF

v_gene: TRBV4-1
len: 14
j_gene: TRBJ1-5
CDR3aa: CASSHLGRRQPQHF

v_gene: TRBV6-5
len: 15
j_gene: TRBJ2-7
CDR3aa: CASSYGGGSDYEQYF

v_gene: TRBV9
len: 15
j_gene: TRBJ2-1
CDR3aa: CASSLGTGAHNEQFF

v_gene: TRBV6-5
len: 13
j_gene: TRBJ1-5
CDR3aa: CAVTGSPRQPQHF

v_gene: TRBV18
len: 13
j_gene: TRBJ1-1
CDR3aa: CASSEAMSTEAFF

v_gene: TRBV5-4
len: 13
j_gene: TRBJ1-4
CDR3aa: CATSTGTNEKLFF

v_gene: TRBV5-8
len: 12
j_gene: TRBJ2-1
CDR3aa: CASRGQLNEQFF

v_gene: TRBV21-1
len: 16
j_gene: TRBJ2-1
CDR3aa: CASSVQRERDCNEQFF

v_gene: TRBV6-4
len: 15
j_gene: TRBJ2-2
CDR3aa: CASSATSGYTGELFF

v_gene: TRBV19
len: 13
j_gene: TRBJ1-1
CDR3aa: CASSTQMNTEAFF

v_gene: TRBV18
len: 15
j_gene: TRBJ1-5
CDR3aa: CASSQTGGSNQPQHF

v_gene: TRBV7-8
len: 18
j_gene: TRBJ2-7
CDR3aa: CASSERSLWRELIYEQYF

v_gene: TRBV9
len: 15
j_gene: TRBJ2-7
CDR3aa: CASSVGAGGVSEQYF

v_gene: TRBV5-4
len: 19
j_gene: TRBJ2-2
CDR3aa: CASSLARSGRASNTGELFF